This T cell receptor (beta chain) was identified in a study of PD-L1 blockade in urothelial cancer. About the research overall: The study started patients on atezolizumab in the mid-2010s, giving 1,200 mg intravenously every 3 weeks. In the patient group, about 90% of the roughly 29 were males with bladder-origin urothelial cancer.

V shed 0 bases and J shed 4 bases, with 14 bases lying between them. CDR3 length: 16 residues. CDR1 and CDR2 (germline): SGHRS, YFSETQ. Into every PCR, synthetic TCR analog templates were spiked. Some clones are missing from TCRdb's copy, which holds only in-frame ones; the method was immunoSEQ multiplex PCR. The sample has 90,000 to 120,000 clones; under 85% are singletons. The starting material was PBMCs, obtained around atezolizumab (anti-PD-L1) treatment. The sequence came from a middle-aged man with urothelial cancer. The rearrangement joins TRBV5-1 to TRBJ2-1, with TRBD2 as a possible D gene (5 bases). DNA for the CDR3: TGCGCCAGCAGCTTGGTGGGGAGCGTCGGGTACAATGAGCAGTTCTTC. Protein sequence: CASSLVGSVGYNEQFF.